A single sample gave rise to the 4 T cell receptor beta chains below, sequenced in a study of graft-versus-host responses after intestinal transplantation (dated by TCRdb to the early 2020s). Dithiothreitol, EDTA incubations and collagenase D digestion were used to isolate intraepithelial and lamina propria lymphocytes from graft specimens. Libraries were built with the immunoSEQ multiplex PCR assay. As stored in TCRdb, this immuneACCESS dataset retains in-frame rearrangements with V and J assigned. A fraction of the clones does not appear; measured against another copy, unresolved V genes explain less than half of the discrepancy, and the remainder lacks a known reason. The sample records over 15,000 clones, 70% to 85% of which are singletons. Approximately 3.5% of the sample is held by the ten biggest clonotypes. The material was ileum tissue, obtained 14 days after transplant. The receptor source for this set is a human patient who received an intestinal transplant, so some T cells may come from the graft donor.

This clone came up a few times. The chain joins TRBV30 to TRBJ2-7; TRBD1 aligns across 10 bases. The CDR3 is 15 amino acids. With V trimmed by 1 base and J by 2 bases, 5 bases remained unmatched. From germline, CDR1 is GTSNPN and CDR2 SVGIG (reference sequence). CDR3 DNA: TGTGCCTGGAGTGGGGGACAGGGGATAACCTACGAGCAGTACTTC. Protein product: CAWSGGQGITYEQYF.

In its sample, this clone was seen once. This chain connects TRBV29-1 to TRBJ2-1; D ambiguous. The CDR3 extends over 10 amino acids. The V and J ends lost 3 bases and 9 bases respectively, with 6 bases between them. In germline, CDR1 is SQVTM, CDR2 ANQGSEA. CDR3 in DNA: TGCAGCGTTGAGTTCGGTGAGCAGTTCTTC. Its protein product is CSVEFGEQFF.

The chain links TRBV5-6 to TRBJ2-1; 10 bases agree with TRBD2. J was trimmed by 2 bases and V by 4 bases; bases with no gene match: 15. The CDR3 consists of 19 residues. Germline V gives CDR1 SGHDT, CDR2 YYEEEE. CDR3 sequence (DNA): TGTGCCAGCAGCCCCATACGTTCCAGCGGGGGGGCCGCCTACAATGAGCAGTTCTTC. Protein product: CASSPIRSSGGAAYNEQFF.

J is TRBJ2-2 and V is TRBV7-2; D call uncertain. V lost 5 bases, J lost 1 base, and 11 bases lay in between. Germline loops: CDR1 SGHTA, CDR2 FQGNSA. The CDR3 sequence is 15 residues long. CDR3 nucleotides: TGTGCCAGCAGCGCCTATTCCGGGAACACCGGGGAGCTGTTTTTT. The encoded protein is CASSAYSGNTGELFF.